This T cell receptor (beta chain) stems from a study of CD8 T cells in ankylosing spondylitis (TCRdb year 2017). Looking at the study overall: The study set out to find disease-linked TCR variants by profiling T cell receptor beta repertoires in ankylosing spondylitis patients and healthy donors. Peripheral blood was sampled, and synovial fluid was also collected from ankylosing spondylitis patients. The whole study cohort included roughly 110 healthy donors and 20 to 30 ankylosing spondylitis patients.

This clonotype showed up just a few times. The antigen this receptor binds is unknown. No clone much larger than this one lies a single base away; base qualities are absent. Study-level results and caveats: In peripheral blood, the disease-linked clones were found at relatively low frequencies and had a CD8+ phenotype. Some TCR beta motif variants had previously been reported in synovial fluid and blood of reactive arthritis patients, which suggested common disease-initiation mechanisms. A TCR beta motif made up of several highly homologous amino acid variants appeared to be characteristic of blood from ankylosing spondylitis patients. The disease-linked clones were reported to be significantly enriched in matched synovial fluid samples from ankylosing spondylitis patients.

The CDR3 spans 14 residues, from the cysteine through the phenylalanine. Of all the DNA, just the CDR3 is kept, 42 bases in frame from base 1. The germline V gene sets CDR1 to SGHRS and CDR2 to YFSETQ. V and J are truncated by 2 bases and 3 bases respectively, leaving an intervening sequence of 11 bases. Reads for this sample came from an Illumina HiSeq 2500. TCR beta libraries were prepared by quantitative 5'-RACE with molecular barcodes. Concerning the study's data processing: To identify disease-linked TCR variants, a new computational method was used, one built on a probabilistic model of VDJ rearrangement. The public reads were run again by TCRdb, first through fastp at Q25 and then through MiXCR, and only productive beta chains were kept. For every CDR3 protein sequence, its rows merge into one entry that carries the most common genes and DNA. None of the V and J calls come from the authors' own analysis; TCRdb made them. For this sample there are hundreds of thousands of distinct CDR3 sequences; roughly 18% appear just once. Clones ranked in the top ten supply approximately 42% of the sample.

This chain is built from TRBV5-1 and TRBJ2-5, and the D gene may be TRBD1, 6 bases matching. The sample taken for sequencing was blood, either unsorted or a sorted T cell fraction (not recorded which). This clonotype was sampled from a male donor with ankylosing spondylitis. The DNA sequence is as follows: TGCGCCAGCAGCTTTGTGGGGGCCGAAGAGACCCAGTACTTC. Its amino acids are CASSFVGAEETQYF.